These 32 T cell receptor beta chains came from one sample sequenced in a study of T cell repertoires in cytomegalovirus infection. TCRdb itself ran the reads through MiXCR, one entry per CDR3 protein. In the table there are 57,000 or so distinct CDR3 sequences, more than 25% of which are singletons. Their antigen targets remain unknown. Sequenced sample: PBMCs, sequenced either directly or after in vitro stimulation (not recorded which). The receptors originated from a human donor in good health (CMV status not recorded). Some clones in this sample may be carry-over from other donors' samples.

This rearrangement joins TRBV27 to TRBJ1-3, with D uncertain. V lost 8 bases and J lost 0, with 8 bases in between. CDR1 is MNHEY and CDR2 is SMNVEV in the germline V gene (reference sequence). The CDR3 length is 13 residues. CDR3 residues: CASAASSGNTIYF. CDR3 DNA: TGTGCCAGCGCGGCGAGCTCTGGAAACACCATATATTTT.

The chain recombines TRBV2 with TRBJ1-2, with a tentative D call TRBD1 (6 bases). Germline values: CDR1 SNHLY, CDR2 FYNNEI. This CDR3 is built from 16 residues. V lost 4 bases and J 2 bases, leaving 17 bases between the germline ends. Written as DNA, the CDR3 is TGTGCCAGCAGTGGGGGACAATTGAAACTGAACTATGGCTACACCTTC. Its protein is CASSGGQLKLNYGYTF. The variable domain in full, completed from reference TRBV2 and TRBJ1-2, reads EPEVTQTPSHQVTQMGQEVILRCVPISNHLYFYWYRQILGQKVEFLVSFYNNEISEKSEIFDDQFSVERPDGSNFTLKIRSTKLEDSAMYFCASSGGQLKLNYGYTFGSGTRLTVV.

This clonotype occurred a few times. The V gene is TRBV28, the J gene TRBJ2-7; 7 positions match TRBD1. There are 14 residues in the CDR3. J was trimmed by 2 bases and V by 5 bases; bases with no gene match: 6. Germline assignment: CDR1 MDHEN and CDR2 SYDVKM. CDR3 in DNA: TGTGCCAGCAGTCGCCCGACAGGGACCTACGAGCAGTACTTC. Amino acid sequence: CASSRPTGTYEQYF.

This clonotype appeared a few times. The chain couples TRBV10-2 to TRBJ1-2; possibly TRBD1 for D (5 bases). From germline, CDR1 is WSHSY and CDR2 SAAADI. The CDR3 contains 15 residues. V was shortened by 3 bases and J by 4 bases, with 15 bases between the two germline ends. Written as DNA, the CDR3 is TGCGCCAGCAGTGATTCTGCAGGGATCCGCTATGGCTACACCTTC. Residues: CASSDSAGIRYGYTF.

This clonotype was counted a few times. V gene TRBV3-1 combines with J gene TRBJ2-3; the D gene is possibly TRBD2 (6 bases). V lost 10 bases to trimming and J lost 1 base, with 12 bases between them. CDR1 and CDR2 from the germline V gene are LGHDT and YNNKEL (reference sequence). CDR3 length: 13 residues. The CDR3 DNA follows: TGTGCCATCGGTCCGGGGGGCACAGATACGCAGTATTTT. Protein: CAIGPGGTDTQYF.

This clonotype was seen more than once but under ten times. The V call is TRBV6-1, the J call TRBJ1-1; D perhaps matches TRBD1 (5 bases). The V and J ends lost 6 bases and 3 bases respectively, with 14 bases between them. CDR1 MNHNS and CDR2 SASEGT come from the germline V gene. This CDR3 is 14 amino acids long. In DNA form, the CDR3 reads TGTGCCAGCAGAGTGGGACGGGCGGACACTGAAGCTTTCTTT. It translates to CASRVGRADTEAFF.

The V call is TRBV12-3 or TRBV12-4, the J call TRBJ2-2; D assignment may be TRBD1 or TRBD2 (5 bases each). V was clipped by 7 bases and J by 3 bases, with 12 bases between them. The CDR3 runs to 14 residues. The CDR3 reads CASTRGLYTGELFF. The CDR3 DNA reads TGTGCCAGCACCCGGGGCCTATACACCGGGGAGCTGTTTTTT.

The chain employs TRBV4-1 and TRBJ2-2, with D maybe TRBD1 (5 bases). This CDR3 is 17 amino acids long. The V and J ends lost 2 bases and 2 bases respectively, with 15 bases between them. Germline V gene sequence: CDR1 MGHRA, CDR2 YSYEKL. The CDR3 DNA follows: TGCGCCAGCAGCCAAAGGGTCCTTCAGGGCAACACCGGGGAGCTGTTTTTT. Amino acid sequence: CASSQRVLQGNTGELFF.

This CDR3 reads CASSLDQGLAYNEQFF. In DNA form, the CDR3 reads TGTGCCAGCAGCTTAGATCAAGGACTGGCATACAATGAGCAGTTCTTC. V gene TRBV7-2 combines with J gene TRBJ2-1; D may be TRBD2 (5 bases). The CDR3 contains 16 residues. CDR1 SGHTA and CDR2 FQGNSA come from the germline V gene. The V end lost 1 base, the J end lost 4 bases, and 14 bases lay between the germline ends.

This clonotype was seen a few times. The V and J genes are TRBV20-1 and TRBJ2-3; 8 bases line up with TRBD2. V lost 3 bases to trimming and J lost 4 bases; unmatched junction nucleotides: 6. The CDR3 covers 14 residues. Germline CDR1 is DFQATT and CDR2 is SNEGSKA (reference sequence). The CDR3 nucleotides read TGCAGTGCTAGTGTGGGACTAGATGCAGATACGCAGTATTTT. Its protein is CSASVGLDADTQYF.

J is TRBJ2-3 and V is TRBV7-9; the match to TRBD2 covers 9 bases. The ends lost 0 bases at V and 4 bases at J; junction bases unmatched: 2. Looked up from germline, CDR1 is SEHNR and CDR2 is FQNEAQ (reference sequence). The length of the CDR3 is 15 residues. The CDR3: CASSLALAGPDTQYF. CDR3 coding DNA: TGTGCCAGCAGCTTAGCCCTAGCGGGACCAGATACGCAGTATTTT.

The chain has TRBV7-2 and TRBJ2-5, with D unclear. Between the trimmed V and J ends, which lost 5 bases and 5 bases, there was a span of 15 bases. The CDR3 is 14 residues long. Looked up from germline, CDR1 is SGHTA and CDR2 is FQGNSA. The CDR3 reads CASSGRWGAETQYF. CDR3 bases: TGTGCCAGCAGCGGACGGTGGGGTGCGGAGACCCAGTACTTC.

This clonotype was detected only a few times. The V and J genes are TRBV6-1 and TRBJ2-7; 10 bases are a match to TRBD1. This CDR3 comprises 14 residues. V shed 4 bases, J shed 4 bases, and the junction held 4 bases outside the gene matches. Germline V lookup: CDR1 MNHNS, CDR2 SASEGT. In nucleotides, the CDR3 is TGTGCCAGCAGTGTAGGGACAGGGGTGTACGAGCAGTACTTC. Translating it yields CASSVGTGVYEQYF.

The CDR3 nucleotides are TGTGCCAGCAGTCGGACTAAACAGGGCCGGAACCCCTATGGCTACACCTTC. Translation: CASSRTKQGRNPYGYTF. The chain carries TRBV6-2 or TRBV6-3 and TRBJ1-2, with a possible D match to TRBD1 (6 bases). The V and J ends lost 5 bases and 4 bases respectively, with 23 bases between them. From germline, CDR1 is MNHEY and CDR2 SVGEGT. The CDR3 has 17 amino acids.

The rearrangement joins TRBV6-1 to TRBJ2-5; possibly TRBD2 for D (6 bases). The CDR3 is made up of 15 amino acids. The V end was cut by 3 bases, the J end by 5 bases, with 16 bases between. Germline V gene data show CDR1 as MNHNS and CDR2 as SASEGT. The CDR3 loop reads CASSELRGWGETQYF. Written as DNA, the CDR3 is TGTGCCAGCAGTGAGCTGCGGGGTTGGGGGGAGACCCAGTACTTC.

V usage is TRBV6-2 or TRBV6-3 and J usage is TRBJ2-3; TRBD2 matches at 7 bases. V shed 6 bases and J 3 bases; nucleotides not matched to a gene: 12. The CDR3 length is 16 residues. CDR1 is MNHEY and CDR2 is SVGEGT in the germline V gene. The chain's CDR3 is CASSLVWDYFTDTQYF. The CDR3 nucleotides are TGTGCCAGCAGCCTAGTGTGGGACTATTTTACAGATACGCAGTATTTT.

The genes are TRBV7-8 and TRBJ2-1, with 8 bases identical to TRBD2. The germline gives CDR1 SGHVS, CDR2 FQNEAQ. The CDR3 is 15 residues long. V shed 5 bases, J shed 1 base, and the junction held 4 bases outside the gene matches. Here the CDR3 reads CASSRSSGSYNEQFF. The CDR3 DNA sequence: TGTGCCAGCAGCCGCTCTAGCGGGTCCTACAATGAGCAGTTCTTC. Supplemented by reference TRBV7-8 and TRBJ2-1, the full variable domain reads GAGVSQSPRYKVAKRGQDVALRCDPISGHVSLFWYQQALGQGPEFLTYFQNEAQLDKSGLPSDRFFAERPEGSVSTLKIQRTQQEDSAVYLCASSRSSGSYNEQFFGPGTRLTVL.

The chain combines TRBV6-1 with TRBJ2-5; D possibly corresponds to TRBD2 (5 bases). The CDR3 runs 12 residues. V was clipped by 8 bases and J by 4 bases, with 11 bases between them. Germline-derived CDR1 and CDR2 are MNHNS and SASEGT. CDR3 DNA: TGTGCCAGCTGCCAGAGCGGAGAGACCCAGTACTTC. Translated, it gives CASCQSGETQYF.

The CDR3 nucleotides are TGTGCCAGCAGCTTAGCGGCTAGCGGGAGTCCCTATGAGCAGTTCTTC. Its translation: CASSLAASGSPYEQFF. V gene TRBV7-9 combines with J gene TRBJ2-1; 10 nucleotides line up with TRBD2. CDR1 is SEHNR, CDR2 FQNEAQ, per germline (reference sequence). The CDR3 has 16 amino acids. Trimming at V came to 0 bases and at J to 8 bases, leaving 7 bases not matched to a gene. Using reference TRBV7-9 and TRBJ2-1 for the parts outside the CDR3, the full variable domain is DTGVSQNPRHKITKRGQNVTFRCDPISEHNRLYWYRQTLGQGPEFLTYFQNEAQLEKSRLLSDRFSAERPKGSFSTLEIQRTEQGDSAMYLCASSLAASGSPYEQFFGPGTRLTVL.

The V call is TRBV6-5, the J call TRBJ2-7; D is possibly TRBD1 (6 bases). Germline V CDR1 and CDR2: MNHEY, SVGAGI. V was clipped by 2 bases and J by 4 bases, with 9 bases between them. The CDR3 runs to 13 residues. The CDR3 region is CASSYDRFYEQYF. CDR3 coding DNA: TGTGCCAGCAGTTACGACAGGTTTTACGAGCAGTACTTC.

Only a few counts were recorded for this clonotype. The CDR3 DNA sequence: TGTGCCAGCAGCTGGAACAGGGGCCGCAATGAGCAGTTCTTC. Protein product: CASSWNRGRNEQFF. The V gene is TRBV7-2, the J gene TRBJ2-1, with 7 nucleotides matching TRBD1. Germline V lookup: CDR1 SGHTA, CDR2 FQGNSA. The CDR3 length is 14 residues. With V trimmed by 4 bases and J by 6 bases, 6 bases remained unmatched.

Here the CDR3 reads CASPLAGDYNEQFF. The CDR3 bases are TGTGCCAGTCCACTAGCGGGGGATTACAATGAGCAGTTCTTC. The rearrangement links TRBV6-1 to TRBJ2-1; 11 positions match TRBD2. With 9 bases clipped from V and 4 bases from J, the junction kept 5 bases outside the gene matches. Germline-derived CDR1 and CDR2 are MNHNS and SASEGT. This CDR3 is 14 amino acids long.

This chain links TRBV24-1 with TRBJ2-5; D is tentatively TRBD1 or TRBD2 (5 bases each). CDR1 is KGHDR and CDR2 is SFDVKD in the germline V gene. The CDR3 is made up of 16 amino acids. Trimming removed 5 bases from V and 0 bases from J, with 15 bases in between. This CDR3 is CATSAPGTEYQETQYF. DNA of the CDR3: TGTGCCACCAGTGCTCCCGGGACCGAGTACCAAGAGACCCAGTACTTC.

This clonotype was counted ten times or more. The rearrangement links TRBV7-8 to TRBJ2-3; the D call may be TRBD1 or TRBD2 (5 bases each). Germline assignment: CDR1 SGHVS and CDR2 FQNEAQ. With 5 bases removed from V and 2 bases from J, the gap between germline ends came to 11 bases. This CDR3 is 14 amino acids long. CDR3 DNA sequence: TGTGCCAGCAGCCCCAGGGAGAACACAGATACGCAGTATTTT. This gives the protein CASSPRENTDTQYF.

This clonotype occurred a few times. The J gene is TRBJ2-1, the V gene TRBV24-1, with TRBD2 as a possible D gene (6 bases). Germline CDR1 and CDR2: KGHDR and SFDVKD. This CDR3 is 16 amino acids long. Trimming pared 3 bases from V and 0 bases from J, leaving 11 bases between. CDR3 DNA sequence: TGTGCCACCAGTGATAGCCTAGCGCGCTCCTACAATGAGCAGTTCTTC. Protein product: CATSDSLARSYNEQFF.

This clonotype was observed many times. The V and J genes are TRBV7-2 and TRBJ2-5; tentative D call: TRBD1 (7 bases). CDR1 is SGHTA and CDR2 is FQGNSA in the germline V gene. Between the trimmed V and J ends, which lost 3 bases and 5 bases, there was a span of 19 bases. This CDR3 is 16 amino acids long. The CDR3 DNA sequence: TGTGCCAGCAGCTTGGATCGACAGGGAGGAGGGGAGACCCAGTACTTC. Its protein is CASSLDRQGGGETQYF.

The chain joins TRBV19 to TRBJ2-1; D possibly corresponds to TRBD1 (6 bases). Trimming removed 10 bases from V and 7 bases from J, with 17 bases in between. This CDR3 region has 13 residues. CDR1 LNHDA and CDR2 SQIVND come from the germline V gene (reference sequence). In DNA, the CDR3 is TGTGCCACCCGGGACAACGCCTGGAATGAGCAGTTCTTC. Protein product: CATRDNAWNEQFF. The whole variable domain, remainder taken from reference TRBV19 and TRBJ2-1, is DGGITQSPKYLFRKEGQNVTLSCEQNLNHDAMYWYRQDPGQGLRLIYYSQIVNDFQKGDIAEGYSVSREKKESFPLTVTSAQKNPTAFYLCATRDNAWNEQFFGPGTRLTVL.

The CDR3 is CASSLVVRPNYGYTF. As DNA, the CDR3 is TGTGCCAGCAGCTTAGTAGTCAGGCCTAACTATGGCTACACCTTC. The V and J genes are TRBV7-2 and TRBJ1-2; no reliable D call. The CDR3 spans 15 residues. CDR1 and CDR2 (germline): SGHTA, FQGNSA. V lost 1 base to trimming and J lost 0 bases, with 9 bases between them.

The chain uses TRBV24-1 and TRBJ2-7, with D perhaps TRBD1 (6 bases). CDR1 and CDR2 from the germline V gene are KGHDR and SFDVKD. V was cut by 3 bases and J by 5 bases, with 10 bases left in between. The CDR3 contains 13 residues. This chain's CDR3 is CATSDPNRDEQYF. CDR3 DNA sequence: TGTGCCACCAGTGATCCAAACAGGGACGAGCAGTACTTC.

This clonotype showed up just a few times. The gene calls are TRBV7-6 and TRBJ1-1, with TRBD1 matching over 9 bases. V was clipped by 3 bases and J by 5 bases; unmatched bases: 4. The germline gives CDR1 SGHVS, CDR2 FNYEAQ. This CDR3 is built from 14 residues. CDR3 sequence (DNA): TGTGCCAGCAGCTTGGTCGACAGGGGGACTGAAGCTTTCTTT. This sequence encodes CASSLVDRGTEAFF.

In regard to this clonotype: The conserved closing phenylalanine or tryptophan is absent in this CDR3, likely reflecting a read error. This chain uses TRBV6-6 with TRBJ2-5; 9 nucleotides align to TRBD2. Trimming at V came to 5 bases and at J to 3 bases, leaving 7 bases not matched to a gene. CDR1 and CDR2 from the germline V gene are MNHNY and SVGAGI (reference sequence). CDR3 length: 15 amino acids. CDR3 DNA sequence: TGTGCCAGCAGTGCGGGGATAGCGGGGGAAGAGACCCAGTACTCC. This sequence encodes CASSAGIAGEETQYS.

The chain is built from TRBV6-2 or TRBV6-3 and TRBJ1-6; 8 bases line up with TRBD1. Losses at the gene ends were 6 bases for V and 7 bases for J; bases not matched to a gene: 5. Per the germline V gene, CDR1 is MNHEY and CDR2 is SVGEGT. The CDR3 runs to 14 residues. Here the CDR3 reads CASSIRDRNSPLHF. Written as DNA, the CDR3 is TGTGCCAGCAGCATCCGGGACAGGAATTCACCCCTCCACTTT.